The 7 T cell receptor beta chains below come from one sample, sequenced in a study of identical twins. One entry per CDR3 protein, called by TCRdb with MiXCR from the 5' RACE reads. The sample lists 230,000 or so distinct CDR3 sequences, about 8% occurring once. This sample also belongs to another study, concerning yellow fever vaccine responses in identical twins.

The sample consisted of CD8+ T cells sorted from blood. Receptor source: a woman aged 18-29 years in good health.

This clonotype was picked up a small number of times. CDR3 DNA: TGTGCCAGCAGTTTCCCAGGTGGCTACGACAATGAGCAGTTCTTC. It encodes CASSFPGGYDNEQFF. J is TRBJ2-1 and V is TRBV12-3 or TRBV12-4; D not certain. The CDR3 extends over 15 amino acids. The ends were cut back, 3 bases at V and 5 bases at J, with 14 bases in the middle.

This clonotype occurred a few times. In DNA, the CDR3 is TGTGCCAGCAGCGAGGGGGGGCCCGGGGGGATAACAGATACGCAGTATTTT. It yields the protein CASSEGGPGGITDTQYF. The chain recombines TRBV9 with TRBJ2-3; D perhaps matches TRBD2 (7 bases). V lost 3 bases and J lost 3, with 20 bases in between. The V gene's germline CDR1 is SGDLS and CDR2 YYNGEE. The CDR3 runs 17 residues.

V is TRBV11-2 and J is TRBJ1-2; D is undetermined. V lost 0 bases and J 8 bases, leaving 19 bases between the germline ends. The germline V gene has CDR1 SGHAT and CDR2 FQNNGV. The CDR3 has 16 amino acids. Here the CDR3 DNA reads TGTGCCAGCAGCTTAGATCCAGCCGGTCAGACAAAGGGCTACACCTTC. This gives the protein CASSLDPAGQTKGYTF.

This clonotype was detected only a few times. This rearrangement joins TRBV10-3 to TRBJ2-3, with 11 bases lining up with TRBD1. The CDR3 runs to 14 residues. The J segment lost 6 bases and the V segment lost 7 bases, leaving 6 bases of the junction unmatched. In germline, CDR1 is ENHRY, CDR2 SYGVKD. CDR3 bases: TGTGCCATCAAGGACAGGGGGCAGTCGGATACGCAGTATTTT. Translating gives CAIKDRGQSDTQYF.

This clonotype was counted many times. The chain has TRBV7-2 and TRBJ2-3, with D perhaps TRBD2 (7 bases). The V end lost 1 base, the J end lost 8 bases, and 16 bases lay between the germline ends. Germline V gene lookup returns CDR1 SGHTA and CDR2 FQGNSA. This CDR3 comprises 15 residues. For the CDR3, the DNA is TGTGCCAGCAGCTTAGACCGGGGGGCTTTCTTTACGCAGTATTTT. Translated: CASSLDRGAFFTQYF.

The V gene is TRBV7-9, the J gene TRBJ2-7, with a possible D match to TRBD2 (7 bases). CDR3 length equals 14 residues. Per the germline V gene, CDR1 is SEHNR and CDR2 is FQNEAQ (reference sequence). The V end lost 5 bases, the J end lost 12 bases, and 23 bases lay between the germline ends. CDR3: CASSPQGGDPSLYF. Here the CDR3 DNA reads TGTGCCAGCAGCCCACAGGGAGGGGACCCGAGTCTGTACTTC.

V and J are TRBV20-1 and TRBJ2-5; 7 bases line up with TRBD1. This CDR3 contains 16 residues. Germline V gene data show CDR1 as DFQATT and CDR2 as SNEGSKA (reference sequence). J lost 4 bases, V lost 3 bases, and 14 bases had no gene match. CDR3 nucleotides: TGCAGTGCTAGGGCCGATCCTCCGGGGACAGTAGAGACCCAGTACTTC. As protein: CSARADPPGTVETQYF.